The sequence of this TCR beta chain was determined in a study of T cell responses to AZD1222 COVID-19 vaccine. Whole-study context: Timing groups of about 4 and about 12 weeks for second doses were pooled.

Findings of the study overall: The study identified only five to seven AZD1222 recipients as seropositive at baseline. Two AZD1222 administrations were followed by greater Spike-specific TCR breadth and depth.

About this clone itself: Its antigen remains unidentified.

Produced via immunoSEQ multiplex PCR; TCRdb's table is partial and in-frame only. The sample carries 150,000 to 200,000 clones, roughly nine tenths recorded once. The V gene's germline CDR1 is SEHNR and CDR2 FQNEAQ (reference sequence). The CDR3 sequence is 13 residues long. The V gene lost 7 bases and the J gene lost 6 bases, with 10 bases spanning the gap. The clonotype comes from an adult in good health. The gene calls are TRBV7-9 and TRBJ1-6; no clear D gene. Sample: peripheral blood, taken on day 0 of AZD1222 vaccination. The CDR3 coding sequence is TGTGCCAGCACCCCGACGGGTAATTCACCCCTCCACTTT. Its protein product is CASTPTGNSPLHF. The variable domain in full, completed from reference TRBV7-9 and TRBJ1-6, reads DTGVSQNPRHKITKRGQNVTFRCDPISEHNRLYWYRQTLGQGPEFLTYFQNEAQLEKSRLLSDRFSAERPKGSFSTLEIQRTEQGDSAMYLCASTPTGNSPLHFGNGTRLTVT.